The 21 T cell receptor beta chains presented below share a single source sample, sequenced in a study of regulatory T cells in long-lasting Graves disease. Time point in this sample: newly diagnosed GD, antithyroid drugs for less than 3 months. Extracted RNA from PBMCs served as the source of the TCR library. With iRepertoire HTBI primers and Arm-PCR of CDR3 regions, TCR beta libraries were built. MiXCR was run by TCRdb on the multiplex PCR reads, yielding one entry per CDR3 protein. This sample has a few hundred thousand distinct CDR3 sequences, with around 17% found just once. These data also formed part of another study, on T cells in Graves' hyperthyroidism and ophthalmopathy.

Material: peripheral blood mononuclear cells (PBMCs), obtained at new diagnosis, from a patient treated with antithyroid drugs. The source of these receptors is a man aged 40-55 years with Graves disease.

This clonotype was counted many times. This rearrangement joins TRBV27 to TRBJ2-5, with 15 bases lining up with TRBD2. V lost 5 bases, J lost 1 base, and 11 bases stayed unmatched. The CDR3 runs to 19 residues. The germline V gene encodes CDR1 MNHEY and CDR2 SMNVEV (reference sequence). The CDR3 region is CASSPWFGTSGGPQETQYF. DNA for the CDR3: TGTGCCAGCAGTCCCTGGTTCGGGACTAGCGGGGGGCCCCAAGAGACCCAGTACTTC.

The chain recombines TRBV6-1 with TRBJ1-5; 7 nucleotides match TRBD1. Looked up from germline, CDR1 is MNHNS and CDR2 is SASEGT. V was clipped by 8 bases and J by 0 bases; unmatched bases: 4. The CDR3 is 14 residues long. CDR3 sequence: CASGRQGSNQPQHF. The CDR3 DNA follows: TGTGCCAGCGGAAGACAGGGTAGCAATCAGCCCCAGCATTTT.

The V call is TRBV6-2 or TRBV6-3, the J call TRBJ1-2; D possibly corresponds to TRBD1 (5 bases). Trimming cost V 5 bases and J 3 bases, with 10 bases left between them. The germline gives CDR1 MNHEY, CDR2 SVGEGT. This CDR3 contains 13 residues. The CDR3 nucleotides read TGTGCCAGCAGTCCGGAGGGGCACTATGGCTACACCTTC. Translating gives CASSPEGHYGYTF.

Many counts were recorded for this clonotype. The DNA for the CDR3 is TGTGCCAGCAGCCAGCCTCCGACTAGCGGGGGAGGTTACGAGCAGTACTTC. It translates to CASSQPPTSGGGYEQYF. The chain couples TRBV4-2 to TRBJ2-7; 12 bases are a match to TRBD2. Losses at the gene ends were 3 bases for V and 4 bases for J; bases not matched to a gene: 10. CDR3 size: 17 residues. The germline V gene encodes CDR1 LGHNA and CDR2 YNFKEQ.

In this sample, this clonotype turned up a few times. The chain is built from TRBV4-3 and TRBJ1-3, with 8 bases fitting TRBD1. The CDR3 is 15 amino acids. The J segment lost 2 bases and the V segment lost 4 bases, leaving 4 bases of the junction unmatched. Germline CDR1 LGHNA, CDR2 YSLEER. The CDR3 region is CASSLAGGTGNTIYF. DNA for the CDR3: TGCGCCAGCAGCCTCGCAGGGGGCACTGGAAACACCATATATTTT.

The chain couples TRBV6-5 to TRBJ1-1, with D possibly matching TRBD1 (6 bases). The CDR3 loop spans 18 amino acids. V was cut by 4 bases and J by 0 bases, with 21 bases left in between. Per the germline V gene, CDR1 is MNHEY and CDR2 is SVGAGI. CDR3 sequence: CASSSIFTYRAMNTEAFF. As DNA, the CDR3 is TGTGCCAGCAGTTCGATATTCACCTACAGGGCTATGAACACTGAAGCTTTCTTT.

This clonotype has just a few counts. This chain connects TRBV4-2 to TRBJ2-2, with TRBD2 matching over 8 bases. The length of the CDR3 is 17 residues. Germline values: CDR1 LGHNA, CDR2 YNFKEQ. The V gene end was trimmed by 0 bases and the J gene end by 4 bases; junction bases not matched to a gene: 7. The CDR3 sequence: CASSQDASGGLTGELFF. The CDR3 region has the DNA TGTGCCAGCAGCCAAGATGCCAGCGGGGGCCTCACCGGGGAGCTGTTTTTT.

This clonotype was recorded at least ten times. V usage is TRBV7-8 and J usage is TRBJ2-7; D not resolved. CDR1 is SGHVS and CDR2 is FQNEAQ in the germline V gene. Trimming cost V 6 bases and J 6 bases, with 9 bases left between them. CDR3 length: 11 residues. This chain's CDR3 is CASSRSIEQYF. Here the CDR3 DNA reads TGTGCCAGCAGTCGGTCAATCGAGCAGTACTTC.

This clonotype was seen a few times. CDR3 sequence reads: CASTISPDTEAFF. CDR3 nucleotide sequence: TGCGCCAGCACCATAAGTCCGGACACTGAAGCTTTCTTT. The V call is TRBV5-1, the J call TRBJ1-1, with no clear D. Germline loops: CDR1 SGHRS, CDR2 YFSETQ. V was cut by 6 bases and J by 3 bases, with 12 bases left in between. This CDR3 contains 13 residues.

In its sample, this clonotype was seen many times. The gene calls are TRBV12-3 or TRBV12-4 and TRBJ1-5; D is unclear. The CDR3 spans 13 residues. Trimming removed 4 bases from V and 5 bases from J, with 9 bases in between. The CDR3 loop reads CASSSDRYQPQHF. The CDR3 DNA reads TGTGCCAGCAGTTCCGATCGATATCAGCCCCAGCATTTT.

This clonotype was detected ten times or more. The genes are TRBV28 and TRBJ2-4, with no clear D. With 2 bases removed from V and 11 bases from J, the gap between germline ends came to 10 bases. Per the germline V gene, CDR1 is MDHEN and CDR2 is SYDVKM. The CDR3 totals 12 residues. The CDR3 DNA reads as TGTGCCAGCAGTTTACTATCTACAGTTCAGTACTTC. Translating it yields CASSLLSTVQYF. The whole variable domain, remainder taken from reference TRBV28 and TRBJ2-4, is DVKVTQSSRYLVKRTGEKVFLECVQDMDHENMFWYRQDPGLGLRLIYFSYDVKMKEKGDIPEGYSVSREKKERFSLILESASTNQTSMYLCASSLLSTVQYFGAGTRLSVL.

This clonotype was seen at least ten times. The chain joins TRBV12-3 or TRBV12-4 to TRBJ1-2; 8 nucleotides line up with TRBD1. The CDR3 totals 15 residues. V was pared by 6 bases and J by 3 bases, with 9 bases of the junction left unmatched. This chain's CDR3 is CASSLRTGSYYGYTF. The CDR3 region has the DNA TGTGCCAGCAGCCTCAGGACAGGGTCATACTATGGCTACACCTTC.

Ten or more counts support this clonotype. The chain has TRBV20-1 and TRBJ2-3; D uncertain. Trimming removed 5 bases at V and 0 bases at J, with 12 bases between. The CDR3 is made up of 14 amino acids. Looked up from germline, CDR1 is DFQATT and CDR2 is SNEGSKA (reference sequence). CDR3 nucleotides: TGCAGTGCTGCCCTGGGCCCTAGCACAGATACGCAGTATTTT. Its translation is CSAALGPSTDTQYF.

The table lists this clonotype with a few counts. The rearrangement links TRBV9 to TRBJ1-6; the D gene is possibly TRBD1 (5 bases). This CDR3 has 16 amino acids. Germline CDR1 reads SGDLS; CDR2 reads YYNGEE. Trimming left V 4 bases short and J 4 bases short, with 15 bases between. CDR3 bases: TGTGCCAGCAGCCGAGAGTCGGGACGGTATAATTCACCCCTCCACTTT. Its protein product is CASSRESGRYNSPLHF. Using reference TRBV9 and TRBJ1-6 for the parts outside the CDR3, the full variable domain is DSGVTQTPKHLITATGQRVTLRCSPRSGDLSVYWYQQSLDQGLQFLIQYYNGEERAKGNILERFSAQQFPDLHSELNLSSLELGDSALYFCASSRESGRYNSPLHFGNGTRLTVT.

Only a few counts were recorded for this clonotype. The rearrangement uses TRBV5-1 and TRBJ2-1, with 9 positions matching TRBD2. CDR1 is SGHRS and CDR2 is YFSETQ in the germline V gene. V shed 0 bases and J 3 bases; nucleotides not matched to a gene: 10. There are 18 residues in the CDR3. Here the CDR3 DNA reads TGCGCCAGCAGCTTGGGAGATCGGCGGGGGGGCCTCTACAATGAGCAGTTCTTC. It codes for CASSLGDRRGGLYNEQFF.

This clonotype was counted at least ten times. For the CDR3, the DNA is TGTGCCAGCAGTCCCCGGCCCTATGGTACAGAAAAACTGTTTTTT. Translated: CASSPRPYGTEKLFF. This chain connects TRBV28 to TRBJ1-4; D remains ambiguous. Trimming removed 5 bases at V and 8 bases at J, with 18 bases between. The CDR3 contains 15 residues. Germline-derived CDR1 and CDR2 are MDHEN and SYDVKM.

The chain recombines TRBV28 with TRBJ1-2; a possible D gene is TRBD1 (5 bases). Germline lookup yields CDR1 MDHEN and CDR2 SYDVKM. There are 14 residues in the CDR3. Trimming cost V 2 bases and J 6 bases, with 13 bases left between them. The CDR3 spells CASSLIGALDGYTF. Written as DNA, the CDR3 is TGTGCCAGCAGTTTAATCGGGGCCCTAGATGGCTACACCTTC.

This clonotype came up many times. The rearrangement uses TRBV5-1 and TRBJ2-3, with TRBD1 matching 9 bases. This CDR3 has 16 amino acids. The V and J ends lost 1 base and 3 bases, in that order; junction bases with no gene match: 6. Per the germline V gene, CDR1 is SGHRS and CDR2 is YFSETQ. CDR3 DNA sequence: TGCGCCAGCAGCTTGTTGACAGGGGGACGTACAGATACGCAGTATTTT. Its protein product is CASSLLTGGRTDTQYF.

This clonotype appeared many times. V is TRBV7-2 and J is TRBJ1-1; D unresolved. CDR1 and CDR2 from the germline V gene are SGHTA and FQGNSA. The CDR3 runs 16 residues. Trimming stripped 1 base from V and 1 base from J, with 13 bases between. The CDR3 spells CASSLVAGMGNTEAFF. DNA for the CDR3: TGTGCCAGCAGCTTAGTGGCGGGGATGGGGAACACTGAAGCTTTCTTT.

This clonotype was found many times. The chain couples TRBV7-9 to TRBJ2-2; TRBD1 or TRBD2 may be the D gene (5 bases each). The germline V gene encodes CDR1 SEHNR and CDR2 FQNEAQ (reference sequence). The CDR3 loop spans 18 amino acids. V was trimmed by 4 bases and J by 0 bases, leaving 18 bases between them. The CDR3 is CASSSLQRDGANTGELFF. As DNA, the CDR3 is TGTGCCAGCAGCTCCCTGCAACGGGACGGCGCGAACACCGGGGAGCTGTTTTTT.

Ten or more counts support this clonotype. As DNA, the CDR3 is TGTGCCAGCACCTTGGGTGGTGGGGGTATGGATGAGCAGTTCTTC. Encoded protein: CASTLGGGGMDEQFF. The gene calls are TRBV28 and TRBJ2-1; either TRBD1 or TRBD2 may fit D (5 bases each). The germline V and J ends were trimmed by 7 bases and 8 bases, with 21 bases remaining between them. Germline lookup yields CDR1 MDHEN and CDR2 SYDVKM. The CDR3 totals 15 residues.